The rows below give T cell receptor beta chains drawn from one sample of a study of blood T cell repertoires in COVID-19. Produced via immunoSEQ multiplex PCR; TCRdb's table is partial and in-frame only. The sample carries approximately 150,000 clones, around 86% recorded once. Sequencing input: peripheral blood. These TCRs come from a woman older than 75 with COVID-19, enrolled during active disease. CDR3s include the opening cysteine and the closing phenylalanine or tryptophan. The order of the fields is D gene, J gene, V gene, clone size, CDR3 DNA, CDR3 protein. The D gene is left open where the match is weak. Rows give clone size only sometimes, using once, few, many, or a class for an expanded clone.

>.|TRBJ1-6|TRBV19|.
TGTGCCAGTAGTATAACAGCCACCGGGGGTTCACCCCTCCACTTT
CASSITATGGSPLHF
>.|TRBJ1-2|TRBV5-4|.
TGTGCCAGCAGCCTCCGGACAGATAACTATGGCTACACCTTC
CASSLRTDNYGYTF
>TRBD2|TRBJ2-3|TRBV29-1|.
TGCAGCGCCAGAACCGGGACTAGCGGGAGTCCTATCACAGATACGCAGTATTTT
CSARTGTSGSPITDTQYF
>TRBD1|TRBJ1-5|TRBV27|.
TGTGCCAGCAGTCCTAGGAAGGGGGCGGGCAATCAGCCCCAGCATTTT
CASSPRKGAGNQPQHF
>.|TRBJ1-6|TRBV28|once
TGTGCCAGCCAAGGGGCTCTCGGGGGGTCACCCCTCCACTTT
CASQGALGGSPLHF
>.|TRBJ1-6|TRBV3-1/TRBV3-2|.
TGTGCCAGCAGCCAATTCGGACCCCTCCACTTT
CASSQFGPLHF
>.|TRBJ1-1|TRBV6-2/TRBV6-3|.
TGTGCCAGCAGTTACTCAATAAGGGCGGGGGGCCTCACTGAAGCTTTCTTT
CASSYSIRAGGLTEAFF
>TRBD2|TRBJ2-1|TRBV7-9|.
TGTGCCAGCAGCTCCGGGCGGACTAGCTCAGATGAGCAGTTCTTC
CASSSGRTSSDEQFF
>.|TRBJ1-6|TRBV7-3|few
TGTGCCAGCAGCTCGGACAGCGCCTATAATTCACCCCTCCACTTT
CASSSDSAYNSPLHF
>.|TRBJ2-1|TRBV21-1|.
TGTGCCAGCAGCAACAAAGGCCCCTTGGGGACAGGGGTGAACAATGAGCAGTTCTTC
CASSNKGPLGTGVNNEQFF
>.|TRBJ2-7|TRBV28|once
TGTGCCAGCAGCCCCAATACCTCCCCTTCGGTCGAGCAGTACTTC
CASSPNTSPSVEQYF
>TRBD1|TRBJ1-5|TRBV10-3|.
TGTGCCATCAGGGGACAGACAAATCAGCCCCAGCATTTT
CAIRGQTNQPQHF
>TRBD2|TRBJ2-6|TRBV4-2|.
TGTGCCAGCAGCCAAGCCCAGGGTCTAGCGGGAGACCCTGGGGCCAACGTCCTGACTTTC
CASSQAQGLAGDPGANVLTF
>.|TRBJ1-5|TRBV18|.
TGTGCCAGCTCCCCCGGCGGGGGGCGCGACAATCAGCCCCAGCATTTT
CASSPGGGRDNQPQHF
>TRBD1|TRBJ1-2|TRBV18|.
TGTGCCAGCTCCTTCGACAGGGTGGATGGCTACACCTTC
CASSFDRVDGYTF
>TRBD1|TRBJ2-1|TRBV27|.
TGTGCCAGCAGCCGGACAGGAGGCAATGAGCAGTTCTTC
CASSRTGGNEQFF
>TRBD2|TRBJ2-2|TRBV18|.
TGTGCCAGCTCACGGACTAGCGGAGACCAGAACACCGGGGAGCTGTTTTTT
CASSRTSGDQNTGELFF
>TRBD1|TRBJ2-7|TRBV9|.
TGTGCCAGCAGCGTGGGACAGTCCGTTACCTACGAGCAGTACTTC
CASSVGQSVTYEQYF
>.|TRBJ1-5|TRBV29-1|.
TGCAGCGCTATTGAACAGGGAGCCGGCAATCAGCCCCAGCATTTT
CSAIEQGAGNQPQHF
>.|TRBJ1-5|TRBV28|.
TGTGCCAGCAGTTCAGGGAGCGGGGGTCAGCCCCAGCATTTT
CASSSGSGGQPQHF
>TRBD1|TRBJ2-7|TRBV15|few
TGTGCCACCAGGGGACAGGGGGCTTACGAGCAGTACTTC
CATRGQGAYEQYF
>.|TRBJ1-1|TRBV14|.
TGTGCCAGCAGCCCCTCGGCCGGGGGTGGTGAAGCTTTCTTT
CASSPSAGGGEAFF
>.|TRBJ1-5|TRBV27|.
TGTGCCAGCAGTCTAACAGGCTCAATCAATCAGCCCCAGCATTTT
CASSLTGSINQPQHF
>.|TRBJ2-5|TRBV20-1|.
TGCAGTGCAGAGCAAGAGACCCAGTACTTC
CSAEQETQYF
>.|TRBJ2-1|TRBV4-2|.
TGTGCCAGCAGCCAAGAAGTGAACAGAGCTTTCTACAATGAGCAGTTCTTC
CASSQEVNRAFYNEQFF
>.|TRBJ1-5|TRBV19|.
TGTGCCAGTAGGAACCAGGGAAATAGCAATCAGCCCCAGCATTTT
CASRNQGNSNQPQHF
>.|TRBJ1-5|TRBV7-3|.
TGTGCCAGCAGCTTAAGGGTCCCAGGACTAGGGAATCAGCCCCAGCATTTT
CASSLRVPGLGNQPQHF
>TRBD1|TRBJ2-1|TRBV12-3/TRBV12-4|.
TGTGCCAGCAGCCCCGACAGGGGGAAGTTCTTC
CASSPDRGKFF
>.|TRBJ1-1|TRBV2|few
TGTGCCAGCAGCGCGTTTGCTACTAACACTGAAGCTTTCTTT
CASSAFATNTEAFF
>.|TRBJ2-4|TRBV27|once
TGTGCCAGCGCTGGGAGCAATAGAATTCAGTACTTC
CASAGSNRIQYF